The text below deals with one T cell receptor beta chain. Its matching antigen is unknown. Assay used: immunoSEQ multiplex PCR; TCRdb lists only in-frame clones, some missing. The profile shows around 94,000 clones, approximately 90% of them singletons. This entry comes from a study of OX40 agonist ivuxolimab in advanced cancers. Study details: Patients took ivuxolimab, an agonistic anti-OX40 (CD134) antibody. Ivuxolimab was administered intravenously to patients at 0.01 to 10 mg/kg every 2 weeks. Study-level results: Normalized expansion of T-cell clones was also low for some nonresponders.

V lost 8 bases, J lost 5 bases, and 10 bases stayed unmatched. Per the germline V gene, CDR1 is MDHEN and CDR2 is SYDVKM. This CDR3 contains 14 residues. The timepoints at which blood was sampled were baseline, cycle 4 day 1, and cycle 7 day 1. This material consisted of CD4+ or CD8+ T cells sorted from blood, taken in a trial of the OX40 agonist ivuxolimab. The receptor was derived from an adult with an advanced solid tumor such as melanoma, head and neck, liver or kidney cancer. The chain links TRBV28 to TRBJ2-5, with 8 bases fitting TRBD2. The CDR3 DNA reads as TGTGCCAGCCGACGGACTAGCACCCGCGAGACCCAGTACTTC. This translates into CASRRTSTRETQYF.